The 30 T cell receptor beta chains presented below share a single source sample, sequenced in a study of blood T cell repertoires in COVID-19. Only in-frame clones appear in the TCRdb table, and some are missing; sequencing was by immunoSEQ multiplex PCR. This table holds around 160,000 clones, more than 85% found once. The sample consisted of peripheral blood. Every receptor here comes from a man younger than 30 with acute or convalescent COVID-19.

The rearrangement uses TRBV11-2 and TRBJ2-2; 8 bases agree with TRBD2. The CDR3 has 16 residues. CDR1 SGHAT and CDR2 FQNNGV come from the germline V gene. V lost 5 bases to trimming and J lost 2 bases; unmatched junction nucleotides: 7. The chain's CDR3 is CASSTSGTRNTGELFF. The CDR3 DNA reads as TGTGCCAGCAGCACCTCCGGGACTAGAAACACCGGGGAGCTGTTTTTT.

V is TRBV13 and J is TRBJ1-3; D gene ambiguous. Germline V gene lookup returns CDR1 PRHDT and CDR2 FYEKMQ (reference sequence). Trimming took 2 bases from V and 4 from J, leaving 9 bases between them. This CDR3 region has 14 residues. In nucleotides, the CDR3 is TGTGCCAGCAGCTTAAGCAATATCGGAAACACCATATATTTT. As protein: CASSLSNIGNTIYF. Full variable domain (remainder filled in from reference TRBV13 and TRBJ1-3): AAGVIQSPRHLIKEKRETATLKCYPIPRHDTVYWYQQGPGQDPQFLISFYEKMQSDKGSIPDRFSAQQFSDYHSELNMSSLELGDSALYFCASSLSNIGNTIYFGEGSWLTVV.

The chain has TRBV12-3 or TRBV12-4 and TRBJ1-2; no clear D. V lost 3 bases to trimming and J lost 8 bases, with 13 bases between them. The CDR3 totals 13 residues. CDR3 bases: TGTGCCAGCAGTTTTGAGGGTTTACTAGGCTACACCTTC. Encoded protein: CASSFEGLLGYTF.

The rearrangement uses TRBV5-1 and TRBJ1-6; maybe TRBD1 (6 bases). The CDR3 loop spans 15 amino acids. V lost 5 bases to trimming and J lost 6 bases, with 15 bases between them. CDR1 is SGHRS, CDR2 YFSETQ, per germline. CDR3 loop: CASSPGQFGNSPLHF. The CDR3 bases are TGCGCCAGCAGTCCCGGACAGTTTGGTAATTCACCCCTCCACTTT.

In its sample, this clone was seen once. CDR3 residues: CASSSGPRSPLHF. In DNA, the CDR3 is TGTGCCAGCAGCAGCGGGCCTCGCTCACCCCTCCACTTT. The gene calls are TRBV2 and TRBJ1-6; D gene ambiguous. The CDR3 runs 13 residues. Germline values: CDR1 SNHLY, CDR2 FYNNEI. The germline V and J ends were trimmed by 6 bases and 10 bases, with 13 bases remaining between them.

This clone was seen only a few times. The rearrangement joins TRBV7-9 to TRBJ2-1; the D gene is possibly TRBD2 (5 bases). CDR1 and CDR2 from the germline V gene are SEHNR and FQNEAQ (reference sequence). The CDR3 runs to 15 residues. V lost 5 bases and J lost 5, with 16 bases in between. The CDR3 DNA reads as TGTGCCAGCAGCCCGCGGTCGATCGGGGACAATGAGCAGTTCTTC. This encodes CASSPRSIGDNEQFF.

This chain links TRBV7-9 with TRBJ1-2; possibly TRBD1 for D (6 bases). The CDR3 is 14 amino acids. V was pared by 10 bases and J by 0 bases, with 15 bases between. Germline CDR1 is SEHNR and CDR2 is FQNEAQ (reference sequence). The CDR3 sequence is CATGTQETNYGYTF. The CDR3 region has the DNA TGTGCCACCGGGACACAGGAAACTAACTATGGCTACACCTTC.

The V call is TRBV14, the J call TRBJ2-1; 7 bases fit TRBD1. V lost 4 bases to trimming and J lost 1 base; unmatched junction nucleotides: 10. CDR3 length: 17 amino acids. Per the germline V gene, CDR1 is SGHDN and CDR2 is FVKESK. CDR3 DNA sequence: TGTGCCAGCAGCCGGCTACAGGGGTCTCGTTCCTACAATGAGCAGTTCTTC. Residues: CASSRLQGSRSYNEQFF.

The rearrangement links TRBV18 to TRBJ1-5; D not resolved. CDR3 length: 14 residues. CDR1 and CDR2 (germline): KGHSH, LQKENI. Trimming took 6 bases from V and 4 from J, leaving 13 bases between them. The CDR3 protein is CASSLDGMNQPQHF. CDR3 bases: TGTGCCAGCTCGCTGGACGGGATGAATCAGCCCCAGCATTTT.

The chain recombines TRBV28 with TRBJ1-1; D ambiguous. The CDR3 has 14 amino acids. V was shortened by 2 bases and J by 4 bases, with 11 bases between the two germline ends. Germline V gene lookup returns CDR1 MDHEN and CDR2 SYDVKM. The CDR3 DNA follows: TGTGCCAGCAGTTTAAGCTCCGTCGGCACTGAAGCTTTCTTT. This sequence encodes CASSLSSVGTEAFF.

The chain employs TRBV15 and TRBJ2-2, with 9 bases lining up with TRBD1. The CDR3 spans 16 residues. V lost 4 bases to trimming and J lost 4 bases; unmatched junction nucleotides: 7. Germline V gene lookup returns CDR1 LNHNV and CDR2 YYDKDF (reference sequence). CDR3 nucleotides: TGTGCCACCAGCACCGAGTGGACAGGGGTCACCGGGGAGCTGTTTTTT. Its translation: CATSTEWTGVTGELFF.

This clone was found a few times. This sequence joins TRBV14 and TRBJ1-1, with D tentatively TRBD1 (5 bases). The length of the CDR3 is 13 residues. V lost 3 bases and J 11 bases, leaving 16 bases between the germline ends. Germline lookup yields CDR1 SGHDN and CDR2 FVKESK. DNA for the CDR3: TGTGCCAGCAGCCAGCTCGGGAGGGACCGGGCTTTCTTT. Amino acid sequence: CASSQLGRDRAFF.

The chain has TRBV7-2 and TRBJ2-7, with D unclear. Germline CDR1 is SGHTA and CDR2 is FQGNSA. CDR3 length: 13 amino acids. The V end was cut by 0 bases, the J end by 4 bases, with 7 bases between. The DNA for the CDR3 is TGTGCCAGCAGCTTAGCGCAACAGTACGAGCAGTACGTC. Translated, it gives CASSLAQQYEQYV.

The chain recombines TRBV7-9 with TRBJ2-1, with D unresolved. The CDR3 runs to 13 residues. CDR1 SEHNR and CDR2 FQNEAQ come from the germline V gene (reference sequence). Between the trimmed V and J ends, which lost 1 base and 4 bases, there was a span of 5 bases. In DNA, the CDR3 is TGTGCCAGCAGCTTAGTCAGTTACAATGAGCAGTTCTTC. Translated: CASSLVSYNEQFF.

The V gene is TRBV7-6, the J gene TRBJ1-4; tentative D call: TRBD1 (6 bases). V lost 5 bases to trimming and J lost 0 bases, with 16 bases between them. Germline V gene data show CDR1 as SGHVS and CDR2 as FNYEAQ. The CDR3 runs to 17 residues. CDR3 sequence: CASSQGQVFATNEKLFF. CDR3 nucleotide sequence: TGTGCCAGCAGCCAGGGACAAGTATTTGCAACTAATGAAAAACTGTTTTTT.

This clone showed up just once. CDR3 bases: TGTGCCAGCAGTTGGGGGGGGGCCAAAAACATTCAGTACTTC. It is translated as CASSWGGAKNIQYF. The V gene is TRBV6-2 or TRBV6-3, the J gene TRBJ2-4, with TRBD2 identical over 7 bases. The V gene end was trimmed by 4 bases and the J gene end by 1 base; junction bases not matched to a gene: 1. Germline-derived CDR1 and CDR2 are MNHEY and SVGEGT. CDR3 length: 14 residues.

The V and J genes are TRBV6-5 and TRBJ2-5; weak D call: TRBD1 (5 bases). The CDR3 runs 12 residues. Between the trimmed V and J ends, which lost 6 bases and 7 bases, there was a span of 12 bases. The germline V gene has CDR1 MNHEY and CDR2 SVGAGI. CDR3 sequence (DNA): TGTGCCAGCAGGTCAGGGTTGGGGACCCAGTACTTC. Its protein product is CASRSGLGTQYF.

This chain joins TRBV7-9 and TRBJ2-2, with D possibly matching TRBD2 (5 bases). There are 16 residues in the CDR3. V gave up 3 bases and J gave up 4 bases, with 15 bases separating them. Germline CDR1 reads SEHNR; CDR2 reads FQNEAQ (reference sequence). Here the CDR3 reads CASSLTPRSGTGELFF. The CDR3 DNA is TGTGCCAGCAGCTTGACGCCCAGGAGCGGCACCGGGGAGCTGTTTTTT.

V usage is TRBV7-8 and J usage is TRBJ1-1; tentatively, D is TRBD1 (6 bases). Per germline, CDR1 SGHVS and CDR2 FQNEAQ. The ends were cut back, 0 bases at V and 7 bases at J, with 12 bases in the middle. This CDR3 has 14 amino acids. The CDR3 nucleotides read TGTGCCAGCAGCTTAGCGCGGGGGCAAAGTGAAGCTTTCTTT. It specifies CASSLARGQSEAFF.

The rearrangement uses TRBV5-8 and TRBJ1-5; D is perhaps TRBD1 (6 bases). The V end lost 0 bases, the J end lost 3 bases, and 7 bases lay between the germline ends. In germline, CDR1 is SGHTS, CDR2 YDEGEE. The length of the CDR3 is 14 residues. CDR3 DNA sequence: TGTGCCAGCAGCTTGGGGGACACCAATCAGCCCCAGCATTTT. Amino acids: CASSLGDTNQPQHF.

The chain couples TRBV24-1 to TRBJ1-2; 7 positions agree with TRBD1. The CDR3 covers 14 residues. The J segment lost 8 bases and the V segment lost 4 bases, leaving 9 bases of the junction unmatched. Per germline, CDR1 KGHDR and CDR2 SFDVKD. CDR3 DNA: TGTGCCACCAGTGACGAGACAGGGCGGTTAGGCTACACCTTC. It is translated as CATSDETGRLGYTF.

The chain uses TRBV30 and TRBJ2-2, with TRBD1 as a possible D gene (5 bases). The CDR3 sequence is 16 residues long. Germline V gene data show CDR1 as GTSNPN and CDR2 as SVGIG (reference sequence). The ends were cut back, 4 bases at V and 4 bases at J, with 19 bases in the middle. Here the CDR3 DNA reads TGTGCCTGGATTCCCCAGGGCGTCTCCTTCACCGGGGAGCTGTTTTTT. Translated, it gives CAWIPQGVSFTGELFF. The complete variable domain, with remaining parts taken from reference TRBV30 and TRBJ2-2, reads SQTIHQWPATLVQPVGSPLSLECTVEGTSNPNLYWYRQAAGRGLQLLFYSVGIGQISSEVPQNLSASRPQDRQFILSSKKLLLSDSGFYLCAWIPQGVSFTGELFFGEGSRLTVL.

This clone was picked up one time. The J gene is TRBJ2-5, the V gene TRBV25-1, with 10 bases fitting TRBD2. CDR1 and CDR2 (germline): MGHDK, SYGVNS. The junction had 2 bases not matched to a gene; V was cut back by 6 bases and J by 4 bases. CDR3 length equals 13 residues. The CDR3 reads CASRRTSGETQYF. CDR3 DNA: TGTGCCAGCAGGAGGACTAGCGGAGAGACCCAGTACTTC.

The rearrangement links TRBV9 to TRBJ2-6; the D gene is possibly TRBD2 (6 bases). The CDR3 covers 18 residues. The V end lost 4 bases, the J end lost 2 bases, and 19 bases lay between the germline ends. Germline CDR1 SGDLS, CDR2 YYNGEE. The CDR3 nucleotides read TGTGCCAGCAGCCCCCGGACTACAGAAATCCCTGGGGCCAACGTCCTGACTTTC. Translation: CASSPRTTEIPGANVLTF.

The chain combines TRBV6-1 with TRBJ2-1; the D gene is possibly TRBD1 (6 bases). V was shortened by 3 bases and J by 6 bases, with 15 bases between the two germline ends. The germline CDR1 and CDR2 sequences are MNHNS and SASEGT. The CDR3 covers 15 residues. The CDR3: CASSDVGGTSNEQFF. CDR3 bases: TGTGCCAGCAGTGACGTTGGGGGCACCTCCAATGAGCAGTTCTTC.

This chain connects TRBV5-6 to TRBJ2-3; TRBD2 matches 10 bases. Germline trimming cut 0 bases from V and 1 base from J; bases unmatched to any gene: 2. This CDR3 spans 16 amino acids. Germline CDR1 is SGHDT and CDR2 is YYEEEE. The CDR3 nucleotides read TGTGCCAGCAGCTTGGGAAGCGGGGGGGGCACAGATACGCAGTATTTT. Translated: CASSLGSGGGTDTQYF.

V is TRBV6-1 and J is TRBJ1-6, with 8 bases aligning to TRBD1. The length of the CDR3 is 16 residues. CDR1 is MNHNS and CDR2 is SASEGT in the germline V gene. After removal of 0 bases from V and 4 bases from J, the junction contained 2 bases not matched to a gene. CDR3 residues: CASSEADRDYNSPLHF. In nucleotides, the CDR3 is TGTGCCAGCAGTGAAGCGGACAGGGATTATAATTCACCCCTCCACTTT.

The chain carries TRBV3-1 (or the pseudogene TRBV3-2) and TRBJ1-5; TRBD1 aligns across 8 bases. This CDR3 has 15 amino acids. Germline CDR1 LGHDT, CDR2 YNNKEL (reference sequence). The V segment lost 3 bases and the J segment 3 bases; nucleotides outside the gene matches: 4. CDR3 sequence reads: CASSHSDRDNQPQHF. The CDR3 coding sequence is TGTGCCAGCAGCCATTCGGACAGGGACAATCAGCCCCAGCATTTT.

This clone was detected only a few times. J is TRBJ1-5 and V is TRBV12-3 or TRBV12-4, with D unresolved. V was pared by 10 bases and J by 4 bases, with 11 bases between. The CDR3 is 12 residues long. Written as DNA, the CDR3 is TGTGCCACCAATGCGGGAAATCAGCCCCAGCATTTT. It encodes CATNAGNQPQHF.

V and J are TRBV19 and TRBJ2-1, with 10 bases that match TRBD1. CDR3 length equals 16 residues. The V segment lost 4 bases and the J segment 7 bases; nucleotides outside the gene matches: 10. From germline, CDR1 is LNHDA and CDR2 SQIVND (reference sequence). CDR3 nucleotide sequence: TGTGCCAGTAGTACCCAGGGGGGACAGGGGTGGAATGAGCAGTTCTTC. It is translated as CASSTQGGQGWNEQFF.